This TCR beta chain was captured in a study of shared clonotypes between healthy human individuals. V was pared by 6 bases and J by 8 bases, with 7 bases of the junction left unmatched. The CDR3 length is 14 residues. The germline V gene has CDR1 MNHNY and CDR2 SVGAGI (reference sequence). Overall study results and limits: Researchers sampled only blood; tissue repertoires likely differ. As a rule, naive subsets had a larger estimated richness than memory subsets.

Selected positively for CCR7 and CD45RO-negative, naive CD8 cells excluded terminally differentiated effector memory CD45RA+ cells. The assay used deep level. Method: immunoSEQ multiplex PCR; TCRdb's copy keeps in-frame clones and lacks some. The profile shows 1.5 million to 2.5 million clones, over 85% of them singletons. On this clone itself: What it binds is not known. Other DNA sequences in this sample translate to the same CDR3.

The sample taken for sequencing was naive CD8+ T cells sorted from blood. V and J are TRBV6-6 and TRBJ1-4; 9 nucleotides align to TRBD1. The clonotype originates from a young man in good health. As DNA, the CDR3 is TGTGCCAGCAGCTCGGGACAGGGCCGCGAAAAACTGTTTTTT. As protein: CASSSGQGREKLFF.